This record covers a single T cell receptor (beta chain). This study enrolled people aged roughly 18 to 89 from about 24 US geographic areas. This sample stems from a study of blood T cell repertoires in COVID-19. Study-wide background: Samples of COVID-19 (acute and convalescent) were obtained from the United States, Italy and Spain.

The method was immunoSEQ multiplex PCR; TCRdb's version includes in-frame clones alone and lacks a portion of them. Of around 340,000 clones listed, 65% to 90% are singletons. With 1 base removed from V and 1 base from J, the gap between germline ends came to 9 bases. This CDR3 has 15 residues. The germline V gene has CDR1 SGHDT and CDR2 YYEEEE. This chain links TRBV5-6 with TRBJ1-5; a weak D match, TRBD1 (5 bases). The sample was PBMCs or T cells enriched from blood (not recorded which). The TCR sequence derives from a middle-aged woman with acute COVID-19. CDR3 residues: CASSLQGLSNQPQHF. CDR3 in DNA: TGTGCCAGCAGCTTGCAGGGCCTAAGCAATCAGCCCCAGCATTTT. Combining the CDR3 with reference TRBV5-6 and TRBJ1-5 gives the whole variable domain DAGVTQSPTHLIKTRGQQVTLRCSPKSGHDTVSWYQQALGQGPQFIFQYYEEEERQRGNFPDRFSGHQFPNYSSELNVNALLLGDSALYLCASSLQGLSNQPQHFGDGTRLSIL.